This T cell receptor (beta chain) originates from a study of beta chain features in type 1 diabetes. On this clone itself: Antigen: not known.

Once sorted, every population was more than 98% pure. Expressed TCRB transcripts were sequenced because the entire RNA isolate underwent reverse transcription. The method was immunoSEQ multiplex PCR; TCRdb's version includes in-frame clones alone and lacks a portion of them. The data hold a few hundred thousand clones, with about 20% observed a single time. The study, taken as a whole, reports: Moderate but significant shortening of TCRB CDR3s was recorded in all four CD4+ subsets from Type 1 diabetes patients.

This CDR3 contains 16 residues. V was pared by 0 bases and J by 1 base, with 9 bases between. CDR1 KGHSH and CDR2 LQKENI come from the germline V gene. This receptor was identified in a young woman in good health. The material sequenced was naive CD4+ T cells from blood. The J gene is TRBJ2-2, the V gene TRBV18; D gene ambiguous. The CDR3 is CASSPPRSVNTGELFF. CDR3 sequence (DNA): TGTGCCAGCTCACCACCCAGGTCGGTGAACACCGGGGAGCTGTTTTTT.